This T cell receptor (beta chain) was found in a study of cytomegalovirus exposure and HLA in healthy donors. The CDR3 spans 17 residues. Germline V gives CDR1 SGDLS, CDR2 YYNGEE. Unmatched junction bases numbered 5, after V lost 0 bases and J lost 3 bases. Study-level points and caveats: The number of N-insertions in an Asian-associated ancestry cluster was reportedly below the 666-donor mean in a later analysis. Looking again later, the authors saw that most CMV-associated TCR beta chains seemed HLA-restricted. Cytomegalovirus status, reportedly, was diagnosed with high specificity and sensitivity by the classifier.

PCR involved 60 Vbeta and 13 Jbeta primers. Generated by immunoSEQ multiplex PCR, the TCRdb table keeps only in-frame clones and is missing some. This sample has under 150,000 clones, with over 70% found just once. With respect to this clone: Its matching antigen is unknown.

This receptor was identified in a middle-aged woman in good health and CMV-seronegative. The sample comprised PBMCs. The chain carries TRBV9 and TRBJ2-3; 12 nucleotides line up with TRBD2. CDR3 sequence reads: CASSVEGLAGGTDTQYF. The CDR3 region has the DNA TGTGCCAGCAGCGTAGAGGGGCTAGCGGGAGGGACAGATACGCAGTATTTT.